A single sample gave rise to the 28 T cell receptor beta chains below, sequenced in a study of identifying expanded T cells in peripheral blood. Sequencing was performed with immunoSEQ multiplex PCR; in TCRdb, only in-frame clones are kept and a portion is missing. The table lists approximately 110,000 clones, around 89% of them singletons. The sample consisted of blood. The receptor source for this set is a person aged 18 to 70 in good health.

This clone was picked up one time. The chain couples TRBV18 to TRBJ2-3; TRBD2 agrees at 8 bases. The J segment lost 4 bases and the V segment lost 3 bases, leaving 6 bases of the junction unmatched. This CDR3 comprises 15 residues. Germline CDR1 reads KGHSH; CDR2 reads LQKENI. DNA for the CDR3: TGTGCCAGCTCACCGGCGGGGGGCGGCGCAGATACGCAGTATTTT. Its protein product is CASSPAGGGADTQYF.

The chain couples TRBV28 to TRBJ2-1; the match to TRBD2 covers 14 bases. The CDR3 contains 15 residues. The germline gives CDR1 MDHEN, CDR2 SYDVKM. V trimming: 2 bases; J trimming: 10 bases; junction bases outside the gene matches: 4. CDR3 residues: CASSLGLAGGREQFF. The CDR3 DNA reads TGTGCCAGCAGTTTAGGACTAGCGGGGGGTAGGGAGCAGTTCTTC.

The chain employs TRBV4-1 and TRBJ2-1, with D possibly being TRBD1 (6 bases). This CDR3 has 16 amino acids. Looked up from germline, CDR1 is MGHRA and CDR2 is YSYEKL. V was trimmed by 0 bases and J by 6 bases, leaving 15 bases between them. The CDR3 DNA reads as TGCGCCAGCAGCCAAGATGGACAGTTCAACTTCAATGAGCAGTTCTTC. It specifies CASSQDGQFNFNEQFF.

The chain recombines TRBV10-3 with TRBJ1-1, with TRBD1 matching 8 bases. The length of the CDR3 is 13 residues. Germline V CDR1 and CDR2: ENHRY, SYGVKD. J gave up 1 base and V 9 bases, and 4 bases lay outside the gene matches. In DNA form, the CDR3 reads TGTGCCATAAGAGACAGGGGGAACACTGAAGCTTTCTTT. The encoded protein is CAIRDRGNTEAFF.

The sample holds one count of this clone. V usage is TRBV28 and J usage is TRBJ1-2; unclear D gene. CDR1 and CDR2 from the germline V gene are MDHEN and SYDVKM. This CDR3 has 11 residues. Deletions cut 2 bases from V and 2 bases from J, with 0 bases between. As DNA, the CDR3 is TGTGCCAGCAGTTTAAACTATGGCTACACCTTC. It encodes CASSLNYGYTF.

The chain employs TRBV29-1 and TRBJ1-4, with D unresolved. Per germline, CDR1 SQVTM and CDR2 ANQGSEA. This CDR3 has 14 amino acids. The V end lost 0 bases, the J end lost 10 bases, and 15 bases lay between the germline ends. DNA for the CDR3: TGCAGCGTTGAAGATTGGAGGGCGCCTGGAAAACTGTTTTTT. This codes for CSVEDWRAPGKLFF.

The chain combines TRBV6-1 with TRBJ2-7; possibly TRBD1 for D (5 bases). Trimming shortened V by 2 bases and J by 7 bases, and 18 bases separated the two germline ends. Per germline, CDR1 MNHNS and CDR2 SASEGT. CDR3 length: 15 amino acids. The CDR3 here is CASSELPQGMSEQYF. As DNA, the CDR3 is TGTGCCAGCAGTGAACTCCCGCAGGGAATGAGTGAGCAGTACTTC.

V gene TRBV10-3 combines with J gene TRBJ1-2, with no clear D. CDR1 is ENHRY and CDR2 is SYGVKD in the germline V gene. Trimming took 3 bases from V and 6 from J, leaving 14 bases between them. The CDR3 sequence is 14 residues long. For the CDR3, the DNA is TGTGCCATCAGTGACGGACCGCCGTTCGATGGCTACACCTTC. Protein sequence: CAISDGPPFDGYTF.

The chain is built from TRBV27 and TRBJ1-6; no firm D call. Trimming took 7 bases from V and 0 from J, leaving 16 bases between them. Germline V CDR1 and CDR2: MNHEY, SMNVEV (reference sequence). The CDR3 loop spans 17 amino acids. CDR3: CASKRLWSSSYNSPLHF. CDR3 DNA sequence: TGTGCCAGCAAGCGATTGTGGTCGAGCTCCTATAATTCACCCCTCCACTTT.

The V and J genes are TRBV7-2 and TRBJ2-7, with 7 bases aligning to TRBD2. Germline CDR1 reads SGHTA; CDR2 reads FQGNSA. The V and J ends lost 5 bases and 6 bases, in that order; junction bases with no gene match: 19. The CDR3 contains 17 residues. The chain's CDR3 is CASSPRISSSTSLEQYF. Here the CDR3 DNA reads TGTGCCAGCAGCCCTAGAATTAGCAGCTCGACTAGCCTCGAGCAGTACTTC.

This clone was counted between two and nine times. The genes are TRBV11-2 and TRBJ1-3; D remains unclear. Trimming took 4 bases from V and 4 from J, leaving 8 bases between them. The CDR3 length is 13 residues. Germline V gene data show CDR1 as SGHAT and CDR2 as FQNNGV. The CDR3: CASSSSQGNTIYF. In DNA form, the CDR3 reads TGTGCCAGCAGCTCCTCACAGGGAAACACCATATATTTT.

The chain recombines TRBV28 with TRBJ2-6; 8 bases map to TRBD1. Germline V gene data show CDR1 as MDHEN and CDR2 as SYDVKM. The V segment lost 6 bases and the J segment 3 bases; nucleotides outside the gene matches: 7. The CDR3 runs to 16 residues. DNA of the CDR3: TGTGCCAGCAGGGCCCAGGGGGCAGGTGGGGCCAACGTCCTGACTTTC. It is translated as CASRAQGAGGANVLTF.

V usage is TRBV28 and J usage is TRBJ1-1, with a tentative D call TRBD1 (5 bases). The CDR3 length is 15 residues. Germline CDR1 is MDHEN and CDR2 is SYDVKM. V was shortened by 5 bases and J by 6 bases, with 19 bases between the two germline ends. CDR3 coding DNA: TGTGCCAGCAGTCGGGGACTGGGGCGGGGGGCTGAAGCTTTCTTT. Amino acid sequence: CASSRGLGRGAEAFF.

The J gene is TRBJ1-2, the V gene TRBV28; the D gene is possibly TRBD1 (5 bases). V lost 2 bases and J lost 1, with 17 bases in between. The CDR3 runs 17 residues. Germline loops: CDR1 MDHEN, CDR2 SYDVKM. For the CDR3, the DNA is TGTGCCAGCAGTTTAATAGACGCCGGGGGAATTAACTATGGCTACACCTTC. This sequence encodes CASSLIDAGGINYGYTF.

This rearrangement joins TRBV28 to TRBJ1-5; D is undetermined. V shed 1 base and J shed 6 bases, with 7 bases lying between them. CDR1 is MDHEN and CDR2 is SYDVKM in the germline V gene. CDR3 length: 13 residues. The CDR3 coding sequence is TGTGCCAGCAGTTTATCCCCGGTTCAGCCCCAGCATTTT. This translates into CASSLSPVQPQHF.

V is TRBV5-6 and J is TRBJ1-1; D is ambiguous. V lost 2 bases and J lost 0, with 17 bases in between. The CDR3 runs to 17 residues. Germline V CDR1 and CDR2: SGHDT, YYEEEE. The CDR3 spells CASSFLTSPGMNTEAFF. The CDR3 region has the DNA TGTGCCAGCAGCTTCCTCACTTCTCCGGGGATGAACACTGAAGCTTTCTTT.

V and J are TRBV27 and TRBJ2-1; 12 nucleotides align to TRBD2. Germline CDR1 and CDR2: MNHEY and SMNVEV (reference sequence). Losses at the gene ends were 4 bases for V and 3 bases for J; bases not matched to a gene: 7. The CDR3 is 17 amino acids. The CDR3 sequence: CASSSRLAGEIYNEQFF. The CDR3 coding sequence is TGTGCCAGCAGTTCTAGACTAGCGGGGGAGATCTACAATGAGCAGTTCTTC.

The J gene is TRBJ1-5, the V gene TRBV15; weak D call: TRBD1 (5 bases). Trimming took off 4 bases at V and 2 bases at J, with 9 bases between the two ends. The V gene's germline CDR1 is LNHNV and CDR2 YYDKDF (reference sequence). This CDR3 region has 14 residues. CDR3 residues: CATSNGQGNQPQHF. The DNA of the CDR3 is TGTGCCACCAGCAACGGACAAGGCAATCAGCCCCAGCATTTT.

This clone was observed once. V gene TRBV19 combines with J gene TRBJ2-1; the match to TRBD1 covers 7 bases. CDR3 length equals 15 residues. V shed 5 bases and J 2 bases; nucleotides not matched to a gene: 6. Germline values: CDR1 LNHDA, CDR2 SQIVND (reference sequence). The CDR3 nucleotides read TGTGCCAGTAGTGTTCCGGGACAGCCCTACAATGAGCAGTTCTTC. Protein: CASSVPGQPYNEQFF. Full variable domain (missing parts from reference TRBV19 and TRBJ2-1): DGGITQSPKYLFRKEGQNVTLSCEQNLNHDAMYWYRQDPGQGLRLIYYSQIVNDFQKGDIAEGYSVSREKKESFPLTVTSAQKNPTAFYLCASSVPGQPYNEQFFGPGTRLTVL.

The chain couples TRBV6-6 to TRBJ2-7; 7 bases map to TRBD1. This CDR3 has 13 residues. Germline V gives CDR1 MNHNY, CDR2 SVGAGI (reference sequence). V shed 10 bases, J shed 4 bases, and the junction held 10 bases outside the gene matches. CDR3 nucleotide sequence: TGTGCCATCAGAAGACAGGGATCTTACGAGCAGTACTTC. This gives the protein CAIRRQGSYEQYF.

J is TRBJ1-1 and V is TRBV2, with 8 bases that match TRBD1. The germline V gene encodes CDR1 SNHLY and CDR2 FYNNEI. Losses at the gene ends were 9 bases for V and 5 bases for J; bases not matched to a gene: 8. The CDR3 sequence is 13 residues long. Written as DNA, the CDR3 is TGTGCCAGTCACAGGGGGTCGGGGACTGAAGCTTTCTTT. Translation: CASHRGSGTEAFF. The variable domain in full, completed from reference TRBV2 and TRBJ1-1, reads EPEVTQTPSHQVTQMGQEVILRCVPISNHLYFYWYRQILGQKVEFLVSFYNNEISEKSEIFDDQFSVERPDGSNFTLKIRSTKLEDSAMYFCASHRGSGTEAFFGQGTRLTVV.

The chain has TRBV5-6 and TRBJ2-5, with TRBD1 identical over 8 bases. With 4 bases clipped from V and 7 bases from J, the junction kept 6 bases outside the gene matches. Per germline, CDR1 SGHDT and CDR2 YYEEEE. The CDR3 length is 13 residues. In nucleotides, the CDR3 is TGTGCCAGCAGCGCCAGGGGGCCGGGGACCCAGTACTTC. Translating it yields CASSARGPGTQYF.

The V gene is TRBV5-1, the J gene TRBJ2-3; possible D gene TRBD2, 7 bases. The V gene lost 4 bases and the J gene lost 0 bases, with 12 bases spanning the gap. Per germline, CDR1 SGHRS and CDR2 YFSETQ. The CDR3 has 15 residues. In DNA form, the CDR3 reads TGCGCCAGCAGCAGCGGGACAACTAGCACAGATACGCAGTATTTT. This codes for CASSSGTTSTDTQYF.

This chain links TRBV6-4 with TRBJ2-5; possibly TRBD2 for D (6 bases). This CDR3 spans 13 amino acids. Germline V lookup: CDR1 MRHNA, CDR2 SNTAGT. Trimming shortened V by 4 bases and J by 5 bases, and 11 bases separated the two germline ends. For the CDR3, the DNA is TGTGCCAGCAGTGCAATGGAGGGCGAGACCCAGTACTTC. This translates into CASSAMEGETQYF.

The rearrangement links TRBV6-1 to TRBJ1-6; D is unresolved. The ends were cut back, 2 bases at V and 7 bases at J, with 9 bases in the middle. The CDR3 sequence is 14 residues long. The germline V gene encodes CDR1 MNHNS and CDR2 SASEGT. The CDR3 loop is CASSELGGNSPLHF. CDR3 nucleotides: TGTGCCAGCAGTGAACTGGGTGGGAATTCACCCCTCCACTTT.

In nucleotides, the CDR3 is TGTGCCAGTAGTATATCTCTCATGAACACTGAAGCTTTCTTT. This translates into CASSISLMNTEAFF. The V and J genes are TRBV19 and TRBJ1-1; D unclear. The germline V gene has CDR1 LNHDA and CDR2 SQIVND (reference sequence). V gave up 2 bases and J gave up 0 bases, with 7 bases separating them. The CDR3 sequence is 14 residues long.

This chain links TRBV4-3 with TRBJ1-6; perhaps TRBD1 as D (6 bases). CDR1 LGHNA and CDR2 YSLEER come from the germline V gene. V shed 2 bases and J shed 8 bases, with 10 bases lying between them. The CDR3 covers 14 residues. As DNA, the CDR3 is TGCGCCAGCAGCCAAAGGGGGGCAGATTCACCCCTCCACTTT. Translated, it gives CASSQRGADSPLHF.

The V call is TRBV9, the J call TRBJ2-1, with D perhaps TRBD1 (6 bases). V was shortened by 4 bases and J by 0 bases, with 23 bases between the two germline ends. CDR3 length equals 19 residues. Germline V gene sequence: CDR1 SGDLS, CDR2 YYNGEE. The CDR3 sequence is CASSTTAIQGPGSYNEQFF. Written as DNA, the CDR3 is TGTGCCAGCAGCACCACGGCAATACAGGGTCCGGGCTCCTACAATGAGCAGTTCTTC.